This T cell receptor beta chain was observed in a study of neurological immune-mediated disorders. Study-wide results and limits: Among 34 multiple sclerosis patients, phylogenetic grouping put the repertoires of 18 into a single related-CDR3 cluster, a possible signature. None of the CDR3 amino acid sequences of expanded clones recurred across subjects, suggesting private repertoires in all groups. Association of the multiple sclerosis repertoire cluster with clinical or MRI features was not observed for any feature.

Trimming removed 2 bases at V and 10 bases at J, with 9 bases between. CDR1 and CDR2 from the germline V gene are SGHTA and FQGNSA. The CDR3 is 12 amino acids. This clonotype showed up many times. Its antigen remains unknown. 5'RACE with 10-nucleotide random UMIs produced the cDNA. A single record per CDR3 protein comes from TCRdb applying MiXCR to the 5' RACE reads. The repertoire holds 25,000 to 40,000 distinct CDR3 sequences, about 1.6% seen once, with 7.5% to 10% in the top ten. The chain has TRBV7-2 and TRBJ2-1; D unclear. The sequence derives from a woman aged 30 to 39 with multiple sclerosis. Material for sequencing was PBMCs. The CDR3 region is CASSLTVREQFF. CDR3 DNA sequence: TGTGCCAGCAGCTTAACGGTACGGGAGCAGTTCTTC.